This is a list of T cell receptor beta chains from one sample in a study of blood T cell repertoires in COVID-19. Sequenced by immunoSEQ multiplex PCR; TCRdb stores in-frame clones only, minus some. The sample has 100,000 to 150,000 clones; over 55% are singletons. The sample consisted of peripheral blood. The receptor set was obtained from a woman in her seventies with acute or convalescent COVID-19. Each CDR3 is given with its conserved first and last residue. The order of the fields is J gene, clone size, V gene, CDR3 protein. Clone sizes are given selectively: once, few, many, or a class where the clone is expanded.

>TRBJ1-5|-|TRBV15
CATSREGEGGQPQHF
>TRBJ2-1|few|TRBV9
CASSLKSYSVDEQFF
>TRBJ1-2|-|TRBV7-2
CAGSLKLSDRGRVGYTF
>TRBJ1-6|-|TRBV6-5
CASSYGRDSPLHF
>TRBJ2-7|once|TRBV28
CASGGARSAYEQYF
>TRBJ1-1|-|TRBV25-1
CASTFSGYNTEAFF
>TRBJ1-2|once|TRBV5-5
CASSLRGGYGYTF
>TRBJ2-2|-|TRBV6-1
CASSEASQDGELFF
>TRBJ2-7|many|TRBV28
CASSLGGWGEQYF
>TRBJ2-1|few|TRBV27
CASSYRGTDNEQFF
>TRBJ1-2|once|TRBV7-8
CASSSTGNYGYTF
>TRBJ2-1|-|TRBV10-3
CAISGGGTSGFRNEQFF
>TRBJ2-3|-|TRBV19
CASDQGREADTQYF
>TRBJ1-5|-|TRBV25-1
CASSDGGRVGNQPQHF
>TRBJ1-5|-|TRBV30
CAWSPPTGGAEPQHF
>TRBJ1-5|-|TRBV5-6
CASSLLGGSNQPQHF
>TRBJ1-5|few|TRBV19
CASSMQGLGNQPQHF
>TRBJ1-3|-|TRBV27
CASSLSISSGNTIYF
>TRBJ2-3|few|TRBV5-1
CASSFEAKTDTQYF
>TRBJ1-2|-|TRBV29-1
CSVQQDYGYTF
>TRBJ1-3|-|TRBV19
CASTLGTHAGNTIYF
>TRBJ2-7|few|TRBV11-2
CASSLGPVYEQYF
>TRBJ1-1|-|TRBV13
CASSHRDRGVYTEAFF
>TRBJ2-7|-|TRBV19
CASSITGAYEQYF
>TRBJ2-3|-|TRBV5-1
CASSLDGTGSADTQYF
>TRBJ2-1|-|TRBV3-1/TRBV3-2
CASSPIARFSYNEQFF
>TRBJ2-2|-|TRBV9
CASSPNSGVWTGELFF
>TRBJ2-5|-|TRBV9
CASSPLSSGGLGGETQYF
>TRBJ1-3|-|TRBV7-9
CASSLGQPRDTIYF
>TRBJ1-2|-|TRBV6-1
CASSEDLANYGYTF
>TRBJ1-1|few|TRBV5-4
CASGGVDTEAFF
>TRBJ2-5|-|TRBV28
CAARAGYQETQYF
>TRBJ2-2|-|TRBV9
CASSVAGDTGELFF
>TRBJ2-1|-|TRBV7-2
CASSLEHSGYNEQFF
>TRBJ1-5|-|TRBV2
CASSENRGGGSQHF
>TRBJ1-5|few|TRBV18
CASSGTGAYSNQPQHF
>TRBJ2-5|-|TRBV24-1
CATSDGTGEETQYF
>TRBJ1-2|-|TRBV5-4
CASSLVSGRSGYTF
>TRBJ1-2|few|TRBV3-1/TRBV3-2
CASSQMGTANYGYTF
>TRBJ2-7|few|TRBV5-4
CASSYFGQGGVYEQYF
>TRBJ2-2|-|TRBV10-1
CAAASGGNTGELFF
>TRBJ2-3|-|TRBV11-2
CASSLEGAGTDTQYF
>TRBJ2-1|once|TRBV10-3
CANRAGGLNEQFF
>TRBJ2-7|-|TRBV5-8
CASSRVGVAYEQYF
>TRBJ1-6|-|TRBV3-1/TRBV3-2
CASSEQGGNSPLHF
>TRBJ2-7|few|TRBV6-1
CASSEVGTGGDYEQYF
>TRBJ2-3|-|TRBV7-2
CASSLGVTDTQYF
>TRBJ1-2|-|TRBV11-2
CASSRYDRAYTF
>TRBJ1-2|-|TRBV24-1
CATSDRDRAYGYTF
>TRBJ1-2|-|TRBV6-6
CASSYGQNYGYTF
>TRBJ1-5|-|TRBV4-1
CASSQEGQGLQPQHF
>TRBJ2-2|once|TRBV18
CASSPPSMASRDTGELFF
>TRBJ2-3|-|TRBV18
CASSPLSLQAATDTQYF
>TRBJ2-7|-|TRBV28
CASSQTGTGRLYEQYF
>TRBJ2-1|-|TRBV15
CATSRGGLLGYNEQFF